These T cell receptor beta chains were read from a single sample in a study of blood T cell repertoires in COVID-19. Some clones are missing from TCRdb's copy, which holds only in-frame ones; the method was immunoSEQ multiplex PCR. The table shows roughly 46,000 clones, with more than 80% occurring only once. Sequencing was carried out using peripheral blood. These receptors all come from a man aged 55 to 70 with acute or convalescent COVID-19. The CDR3 runs from the conserved cysteine through the conserved F or W. A D gene is named only where the DNA matches it firmly. Expanded clones get a size class; other rows say once, few or many, or leave the size out.

TRBJ1-3	TRBV28	-	TRBD1	CASSPPDRGNTIYF	TGTGCCAGCAGTCCGCCAGACAGGGGGAACACCATATATTTT
TRBJ2-7	TRBV11-2	-	-	CASSPGEGQVYEQYF	TGTGCCAGCAGCCCAGGGGAGGGGCAGGTCTACGAGCAGTACTTC
TRBJ2-7	TRBV4-1	-	TRBD1	CASSQGQGETYEQYF	TGCGCCAGCAGCCAAGGACAGGGGGAGACCTACGAGCAGTACTTC
TRBJ1-2	TRBV5-4	-	TRBD1	CASSFQGAGSGYTF	TGTGCCAGCAGCTTTCAGGGGGCTGGTAGTGGCTACACCTTC
TRBJ1-4	TRBV11-2	-	TRBD1	CASRKGTGKNEKLFF	TGTGCCAGCAGGAAAGGGACAGGCAAAAATGAAAAACTGTTTTTT
TRBJ2-1	TRBV9	once	TRBD2	CASSALAGGSYNEQFF	TGTGCCAGCAGCGCACTGGCGGGGGGTAGCTACAATGAGCAGTTCTTC
TRBJ1-5	TRBV27	once	TRBD1	CASSPSSGGKSNQPQHF	TGTGCCAGCAGTCCTTCTTCAGGGGGCAAGAGCAATCAGCCCCAGCATTTT
TRBJ2-2	TRBV4-1	-	TRBD2	CASSPLQRGINTGELFF	TGCGCCAGCAGCCCTTTACAGCGGGGGATTAACACCGGGGAGCTGTTTTTT
TRBJ2-7	TRBV11-2	-	TRBD2	CASSLVGGGSYEQYF	TGTGCCAGCAGCTTAGTCGGGGGAGGGTCCTACGAGCAGTACTTC
TRBJ1-1	TRBV10-3	-	-	CAISEYEGNTEAFF	TGTGCCATCAGTGAATACGAGGGGAACACTGAAGCTTTCTTT
TRBJ1-5	TRBV6-5	-	-	CASDLEGRSNQPQHF	TGTGCCAGCGACCTAGAAGGGAGGAGCAATCAGCCCCAGCATTTT
TRBJ1-2	TRBV13	few	TRBD1	CASSLTGGTGYGYTF	TGTGCCAGCAGCTTGACAGGGGGCACTGGTTATGGCTACACCTTC
TRBJ2-7	TRBV3-1/TRBV3-2	-	-	CASSQGGGVPSEQYF	TGTGCCAGCAGCCAAGGGGGCGGGGTACCCTCCGAGCAGTACTTC
TRBJ2-1	TRBV7-2	-	-	CASSAAGISYNEQFF	TGTGCCAGCAGCGCCGCAGGGATTTCCTACAATGAGCAGTTCTTC
TRBJ1-2	TRBV12-3/TRBV12-4	-	-	CASSQGGAWGYTF	TGTGCCAGCAGTCAAGGGGGGGCATGGGGCTACACCTTC
TRBJ1-5	TRBV5-6	-	-	CASSLLQAVNQPQHF	TGTGCCAGCAGCTTATTACAGGCGGTCAATCAGCCCCAGCATTTT
TRBJ1-1	TRBV2	-	TRBD1	CASSGLRDRGLGGDTEAFF	TGTGCCAGCAGCGGACTAAGGGACAGGGGTCTAGGAGGTGACACTGAAGCTTTCTTT
TRBJ2-1	TRBV10-3	-	TRBD1	CAIGQGGEEQFF	TGTGCCATTGGACAGGGGGGAGAGGAGCAGTTCTTC
TRBJ2-1	TRBV19	-	-	CASSIDPGSYNEQFF	TGTGCCAGTAGTATAGATCCTGGCAGTTACAATGAGCAGTTCTTC
TRBJ2-2	TRBV2	few	-	CASSDRRGQYTGELFF	TGTGCCAGCAGTGATAGGAGGGGGCAGTACACCGGGGAGCTGTTTTTT
TRBJ2-1	TRBV10-3	-	TRBD1	CAISGRDRSTSEQFF	TGTGCCATCAGTGGCCGGGACAGGTCAACCAGTGAGCAGTTCTTC
TRBJ1-4	TRBV24-1	-	-	CATSDGRTLDEKLFF	TGTGCCACCAGTGATGGCCGGACACTCGATGAAAAACTGTTTTTT
TRBJ1-4	TRBV5-5	-	TRBD1	CASSYRTGVGEKLFF	TGTGCCAGCAGCTACCGGACAGGGGTCGGTGAAAAACTGTTTTTT
TRBJ2-7	TRBV12-3/TRBV12-4	-	TRBD1	CASSQTGREQYF	TGTGCCAGCAGTCAGACAGGGCGGGAGCAGTACTTC
TRBJ1-1	TRBV5-8	-	TRBD1	CASSLTGGGTEAFF	TGTGCCAGCAGCTTGACAGGGGGAGGGACTGAAGCTTTCTTT
TRBJ1-1	TRBV6-5	-	TRBD1	CASSLQGLEYTEAFF	TGTGCCAGCAGCCTACAGGGGCTGGAGTACACTGAAGCTTTCTTT
TRBJ1-2	TRBV6-1	-	-	CASSYEPYGYTF	TGTGCCAGCAGCTACGAGCCATATGGCTACACCTTC
TRBJ1-2	TRBV5-4	-	TRBD1	CASSRDSTFYGYTF	TGTGCCAGCAGCCGGGACAGCACTTTCTATGGCTACACCTTC
TRBJ2-7	TRBV7-9	-	-	CASSLAQALYEQYF	TGTGCCAGCAGCTTAGCTCAAGCCCTTTACGAGCAGTACTTC
TRBJ2-7	TRBV7-3	-	TRBD2	CASSKGTQTSGFSYEQYF	TGTGCCAGCAGCAAAGGGACACAGACTAGCGGCTTCTCCTACGAGCAGTACTTC
TRBJ1-1	TRBV9	-	-	CASSVSATANTEAFF	TGTGCCAGCAGCGTATCGGCGACAGCAAACACTGAAGCTTTCTTT
TRBJ1-6	TRBV19	-	-	CASSVLNSPLHF	TGTGCCAGTAGTGTATTGAATTCACCCCTCCACTTT
TRBJ2-5	TRBV2	-	-	CASNPGLVETQYF	TGTGCCAGCAATCCAGGGTTGGTGGAGACCCAGTACTTC